What follows describes a single T cell receptor (beta chain). No antigen is known for it. There are no base qualities to consult, and no much larger clone falls within one base. Using the deep immunoSEQ assay, TCR CDR3 regions were amplified from genomic DNA by multiplex PCR. Extracted genomic DNA from each cell subset was spread evenly across all wells of several immunoSEQ 96-well plates, with each plate serving as a replicate. For sorted subsets, roughly 190 ng of genomic DNA, equivalent to around 29,000 T cell genomes, went into each replicate PCR. The purified libraries were quantified using a Qubit 3.0 fluorometer, sized with a Bioanalyzer 2100, and then quantified again using the KAPA Library Quantification kit. Every immunoSEQ 96-well plate was sequenced on a dedicated single-read 150-cycle Illumina NextSeq 550 flow cell. The published analysis was carried out like this. The immunoSEQ output contained only junctional sequences without quality scores, so filtering could not match that applied to full-length reads. To assign V/J genes and CDR3, sequences were annotated against IMGT germline references using PyIR, a Python wrapper for IgBLAST v1.9. Reads were filtered out if the reads had weak V/J assignments (E-value above 1e-6), no CDR3, stop codons, out-of-frame junctions, or ambiguous translated residues. A V3J clonotype was defined by an identical inferred V gene, J gene, and CDR3 amino acid sequence. Percentage overlap between repertoires was computed as shared unique clonotypes divided by the size of the smaller repertoire. RTK rarefaction, the Chao1 estimator, and Recon v2.1 estimates of unobserved clonotypes were used to assess repertoire richness. Generation probabilities were computed with OLGA for all TCRbeta clonotypes obtained by the gDNA method from several donors. TCRdb holds this immuneACCESS table with in-frame rearrangements only. Some clones are missing; in checked studies, unresolved V genes explain under half, and the rest has no known cause. D and trimming come from the DNA, and the V and J calls and clone size come from that table. The sample table holds around 2.1 million clones, of which under 97% were seen once. Of the sample, around 0.13% is held by the ten largest clones.

Donors were healthy HIV-negative adults with no recently reported acute infections or vaccinations. Only Caucasian adults living in Nashville, Tennessee, USA were represented among the donors. CD4+ T cells were enriched through magnetic negative selection, after which naive cells were positively selected on CD45RA and the remaining negative fraction served as the memory subset. Blood was obtained by leukapheresis, after which PBMCs were separated by Ficoll-Histopaque density gradient centrifugation and cryopreserved in liquid nitrogen vapor phase. Analytical flow cytometry was used to check the purity and quantity of each magnetically sorted T cell population. Genomic DNA was isolated from each sorted fraction and quantified by UV absorbance on a Nanodrop 2000c. These data are taken from a study of shared clonotypes between healthy human individuals (dated by TCRdb to 2018 to 2021). Regarding the research as a whole: A couple of women and a few men aged 18 to 49 years were included in the cohort. The study deeply sequenced blood TCR repertoires of five healthy adults to estimate repertoire size and the extent of clonotype sharing between individuals. To increase sequencing depth and limit assay-specific biases, different laboratories used diverse techniques to prepare libraries and sequence TCR repertoires. Between about 0.9 and 8.9 billion PBMCs per donor were obtained by leukapheresis. For each donor, CD4 naive and CD4 memory were each run on three plates, CD8 naive on two plates, and CD8 memory on one plate. What the authors observed across the whole study: Pairwise subsampling led to the expectation that sequencing depth would affect the degree of clonotype sharing among donors. Even with the large sequencing depth, rarefaction of the sorted-subset datasets indicated that sequencing was incomplete. Estimated clonotype richness was generally larger for naive than for memory subsets. Because the study included only a small number of donors, the genetic and exposure-history diversity represented was limited. Across four donors, about 4.5% of naive CD4, roughly 3.3% of naive CD8, approximately 2.5% of memory CD4, and approximately 0.4% of memory CD8 clonotypes were shared. Sampling was limited to blood, and TCR repertoires in tissue likely differ from TCR repertoires in blood. Compared with non-shared clonotypes, clonotypes shared by all four sorted-subset donors had higher generation probabilities.

The germline V gene yields SGHRS for CDR1 and YFSETQ for CDR2. Trimming costs V 0 bases and J 3 bases, and their ends lie 13 bases apart. The CDR3 measures 15 amino acids from cysteine to phenylalanine. Only the CDR3 DNA stays, 45 bases, in frame from base 1. Material for sequencing was naive CD4+ T cells sorted from blood. The cell subset or site label here, explained by the study, means: CD45RA+ positively selected. The chain couples TRBV5-1 to TRBJ2-7, with TRBD2 tentatively as D gene (6 bases match). This TCR derives from a man between 18 and 29 years old in good health. The DNA sequence is given as TGCGCCAGCAGCTTGGCCCCTAGCGCCAGCTACGAGCAGTACTTC. Its product reads: CASSLAPSASYEQYF.